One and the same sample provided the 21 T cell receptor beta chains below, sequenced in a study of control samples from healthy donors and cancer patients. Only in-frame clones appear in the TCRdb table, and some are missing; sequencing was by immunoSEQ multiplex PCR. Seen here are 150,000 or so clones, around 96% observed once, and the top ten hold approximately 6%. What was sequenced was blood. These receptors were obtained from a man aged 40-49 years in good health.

The CDR3 sequence: CASSLGNLPGPRDEKLFF. CDR3 DNA sequence: TGTGCCAGCAGCTTGGGGAATCTTCCGGGACCAAGGGACGAAAAACTGTTTTTT. The chain carries TRBV11-2 and TRBJ1-4; perhaps TRBD1 as D (5 bases). The germline V gene encodes CDR1 SGHAT and CDR2 FQNNGV. V was cut by 3 bases and J by 8 bases, with 25 bases left in between. CDR3 length: 18 residues.

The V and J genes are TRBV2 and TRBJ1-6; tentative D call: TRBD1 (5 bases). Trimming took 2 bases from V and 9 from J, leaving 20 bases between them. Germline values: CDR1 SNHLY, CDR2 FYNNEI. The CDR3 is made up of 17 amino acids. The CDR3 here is CASSETRGRKLGSPLHF. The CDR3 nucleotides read TGTGCCAGCAGTGAAACTAGGGGCAGAAAACTTGGTTCACCCCTCCACTTT.

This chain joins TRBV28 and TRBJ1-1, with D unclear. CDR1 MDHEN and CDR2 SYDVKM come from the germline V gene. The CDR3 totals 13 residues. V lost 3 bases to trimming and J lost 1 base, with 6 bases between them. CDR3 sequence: CASSLGRNTEAFF. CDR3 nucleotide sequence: TGTGCCAGCAGTTTGGGTCGGAACACTGAAGCTTTCTTT.

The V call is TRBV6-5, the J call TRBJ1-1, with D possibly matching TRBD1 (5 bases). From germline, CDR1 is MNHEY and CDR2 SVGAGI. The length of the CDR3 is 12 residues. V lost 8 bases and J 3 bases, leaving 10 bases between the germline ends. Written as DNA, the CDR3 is TGTGCCAGCGGGGTGGGGGACACTGAAGCTTTCTTT. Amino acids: CASGVGDTEAFF.

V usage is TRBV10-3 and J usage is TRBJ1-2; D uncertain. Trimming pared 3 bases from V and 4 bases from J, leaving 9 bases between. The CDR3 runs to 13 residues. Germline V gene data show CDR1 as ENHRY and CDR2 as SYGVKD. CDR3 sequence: CAISDSQLYGYTF. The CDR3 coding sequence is TGTGCCATCAGTGATTCGCAGCTCTATGGCTACACCTTC.

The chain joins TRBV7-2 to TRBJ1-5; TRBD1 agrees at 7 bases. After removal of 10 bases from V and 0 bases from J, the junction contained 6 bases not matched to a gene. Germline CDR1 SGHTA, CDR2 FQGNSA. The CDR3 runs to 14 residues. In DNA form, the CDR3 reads TGTGCCACCCGACAGGGCCATAGCAATCAGCCCCAGCATTTT. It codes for CATRQGHSNQPQHF.

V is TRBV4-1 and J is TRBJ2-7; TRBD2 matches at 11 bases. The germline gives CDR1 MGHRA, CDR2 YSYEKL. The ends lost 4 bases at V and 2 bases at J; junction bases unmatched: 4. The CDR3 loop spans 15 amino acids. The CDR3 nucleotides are TGCGCCAGCAGCCCCGGGACTAGCGGACCCTACGAGCAGTACTTC. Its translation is CASSPGTSGPYEQYF.

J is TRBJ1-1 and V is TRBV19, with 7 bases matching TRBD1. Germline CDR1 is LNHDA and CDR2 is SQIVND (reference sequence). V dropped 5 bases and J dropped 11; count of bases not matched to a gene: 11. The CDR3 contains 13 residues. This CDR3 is CASSFNEGRGAFF. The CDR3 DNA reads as TGTGCCAGTAGTTTCAATGAAGGCAGGGGGGCTTTCTTT.

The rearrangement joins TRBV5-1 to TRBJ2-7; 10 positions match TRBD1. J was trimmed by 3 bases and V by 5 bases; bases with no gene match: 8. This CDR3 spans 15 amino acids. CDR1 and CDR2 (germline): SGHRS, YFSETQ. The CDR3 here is CASRDPGQGIYEQYF. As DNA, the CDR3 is TGCGCCAGCAGAGATCCGGGACAGGGGATCTACGAGCAGTACTTC.

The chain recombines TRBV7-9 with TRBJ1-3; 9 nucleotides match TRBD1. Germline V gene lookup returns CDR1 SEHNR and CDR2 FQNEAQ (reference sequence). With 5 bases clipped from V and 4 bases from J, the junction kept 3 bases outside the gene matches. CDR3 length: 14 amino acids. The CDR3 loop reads CASSGQGMGNTIYF. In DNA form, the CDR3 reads TGTGCCAGCAGCGGACAGGGGATGGGAAACACCATATATTTT.

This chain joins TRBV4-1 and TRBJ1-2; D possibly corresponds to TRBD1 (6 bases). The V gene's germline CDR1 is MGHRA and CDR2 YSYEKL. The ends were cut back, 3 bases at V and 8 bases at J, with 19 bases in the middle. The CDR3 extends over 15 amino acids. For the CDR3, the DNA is TGCGCCAGCAGCCACCCAGCATCCAGGGGCGAGGGCTACACCTTC. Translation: CASSHPASRGEGYTF.

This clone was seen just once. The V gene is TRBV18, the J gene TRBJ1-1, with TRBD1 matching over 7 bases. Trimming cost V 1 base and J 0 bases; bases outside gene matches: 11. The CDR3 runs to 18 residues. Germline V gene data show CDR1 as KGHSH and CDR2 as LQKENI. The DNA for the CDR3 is TGTGCCAGCTCACCACGGCGGCAGGGGGGAGGGATGAACACTGAAGCTTTCTTT. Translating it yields CASSPRRQGGGMNTEAFF. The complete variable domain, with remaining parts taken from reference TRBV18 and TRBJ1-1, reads NAGVMQNPRHLVRRRGQEARLRCSPMKGHSHVYWYRQLPEEGLKFMVYLQKENIIDESGMPKERFSAEFPKEGPSILRIQQVVRGDSAAYFCASSPRRQGGGMNTEAFFGQGTRLTVV.

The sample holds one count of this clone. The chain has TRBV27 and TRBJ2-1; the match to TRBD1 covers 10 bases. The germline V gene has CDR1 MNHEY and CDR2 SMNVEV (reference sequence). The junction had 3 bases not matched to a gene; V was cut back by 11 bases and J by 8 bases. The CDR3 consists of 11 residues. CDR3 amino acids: CAVGTGDEQFF. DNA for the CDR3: TGTGCCGTGGGGACAGGGGATGAGCAGTTCTTC.

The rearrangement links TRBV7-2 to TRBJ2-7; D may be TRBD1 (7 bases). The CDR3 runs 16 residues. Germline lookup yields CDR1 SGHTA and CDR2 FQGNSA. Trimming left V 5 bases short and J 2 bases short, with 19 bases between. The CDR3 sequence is CASSPRAGQTTYEQYF. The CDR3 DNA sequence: TGTGCCAGCAGCCCTAGGGCGGGACAGACGACCTACGAGCAGTACTTC.

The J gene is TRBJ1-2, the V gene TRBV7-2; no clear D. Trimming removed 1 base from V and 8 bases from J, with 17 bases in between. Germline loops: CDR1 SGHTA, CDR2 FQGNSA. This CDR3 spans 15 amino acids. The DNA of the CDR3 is TGTGCCAGCAGCTTAGAGATTTCGGGGATGACCGGCTACACCTTC. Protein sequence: CASSLEISGMTGYTF.

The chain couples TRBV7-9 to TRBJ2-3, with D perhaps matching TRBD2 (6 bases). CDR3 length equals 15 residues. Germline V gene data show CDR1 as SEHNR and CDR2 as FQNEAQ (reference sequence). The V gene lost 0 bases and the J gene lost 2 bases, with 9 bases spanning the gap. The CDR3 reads CASSLAGGNTDTQYF. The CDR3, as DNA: TGTGCCAGCAGCTTAGCGGGGGGAAACACAGATACGCAGTATTTT.

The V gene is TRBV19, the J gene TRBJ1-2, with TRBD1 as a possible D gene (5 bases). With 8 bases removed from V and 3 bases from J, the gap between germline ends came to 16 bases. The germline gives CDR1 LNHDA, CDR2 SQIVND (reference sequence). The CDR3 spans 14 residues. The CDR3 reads CASQNWGGDYGYTF. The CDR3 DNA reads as TGTGCCAGTCAGAACTGGGGGGGAGACTATGGCTACACCTTC.

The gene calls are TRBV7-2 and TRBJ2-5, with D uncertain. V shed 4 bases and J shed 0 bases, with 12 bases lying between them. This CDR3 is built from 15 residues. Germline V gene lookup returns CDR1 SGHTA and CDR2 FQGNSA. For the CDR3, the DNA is TGTGCCAGCAGCTCGACCGGACGGTACCAAGAGACCCAGTACTTC. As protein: CASSSTGRYQETQYF.

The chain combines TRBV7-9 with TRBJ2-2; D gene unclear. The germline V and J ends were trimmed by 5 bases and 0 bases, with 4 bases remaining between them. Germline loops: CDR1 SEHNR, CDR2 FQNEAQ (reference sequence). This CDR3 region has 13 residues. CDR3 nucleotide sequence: TGTGCCAGCAGCCCAACGAACACCGGGGAGCTGTTTTTT. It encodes CASSPTNTGELFF. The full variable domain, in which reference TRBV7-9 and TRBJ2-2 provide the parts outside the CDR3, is DTGVSQNPRHKITKRGQNVTFRCDPISEHNRLYWYRQTLGQGPEFLTYFQNEAQLEKSRLLSDRFSAERPKGSFSTLEIQRTEQGDSAMYLCASSPTNTGELFFGEGSRLTVL.

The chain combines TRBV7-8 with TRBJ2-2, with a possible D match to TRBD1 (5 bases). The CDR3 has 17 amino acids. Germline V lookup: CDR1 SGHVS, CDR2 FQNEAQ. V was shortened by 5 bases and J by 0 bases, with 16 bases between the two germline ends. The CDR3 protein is CASSLGPDSANTGELFF. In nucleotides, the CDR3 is TGTGCCAGCAGCCTAGGTCCAGACAGCGCGAACACCGGGGAGCTGTTTTTT.

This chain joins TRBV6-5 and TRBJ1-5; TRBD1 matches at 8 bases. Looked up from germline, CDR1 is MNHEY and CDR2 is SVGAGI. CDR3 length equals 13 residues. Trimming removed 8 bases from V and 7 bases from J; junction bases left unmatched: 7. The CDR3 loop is CASRNTGGQPQHF. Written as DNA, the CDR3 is TGTGCCAGCCGGAATACAGGGGGACAGCCCCAGCATTTT.